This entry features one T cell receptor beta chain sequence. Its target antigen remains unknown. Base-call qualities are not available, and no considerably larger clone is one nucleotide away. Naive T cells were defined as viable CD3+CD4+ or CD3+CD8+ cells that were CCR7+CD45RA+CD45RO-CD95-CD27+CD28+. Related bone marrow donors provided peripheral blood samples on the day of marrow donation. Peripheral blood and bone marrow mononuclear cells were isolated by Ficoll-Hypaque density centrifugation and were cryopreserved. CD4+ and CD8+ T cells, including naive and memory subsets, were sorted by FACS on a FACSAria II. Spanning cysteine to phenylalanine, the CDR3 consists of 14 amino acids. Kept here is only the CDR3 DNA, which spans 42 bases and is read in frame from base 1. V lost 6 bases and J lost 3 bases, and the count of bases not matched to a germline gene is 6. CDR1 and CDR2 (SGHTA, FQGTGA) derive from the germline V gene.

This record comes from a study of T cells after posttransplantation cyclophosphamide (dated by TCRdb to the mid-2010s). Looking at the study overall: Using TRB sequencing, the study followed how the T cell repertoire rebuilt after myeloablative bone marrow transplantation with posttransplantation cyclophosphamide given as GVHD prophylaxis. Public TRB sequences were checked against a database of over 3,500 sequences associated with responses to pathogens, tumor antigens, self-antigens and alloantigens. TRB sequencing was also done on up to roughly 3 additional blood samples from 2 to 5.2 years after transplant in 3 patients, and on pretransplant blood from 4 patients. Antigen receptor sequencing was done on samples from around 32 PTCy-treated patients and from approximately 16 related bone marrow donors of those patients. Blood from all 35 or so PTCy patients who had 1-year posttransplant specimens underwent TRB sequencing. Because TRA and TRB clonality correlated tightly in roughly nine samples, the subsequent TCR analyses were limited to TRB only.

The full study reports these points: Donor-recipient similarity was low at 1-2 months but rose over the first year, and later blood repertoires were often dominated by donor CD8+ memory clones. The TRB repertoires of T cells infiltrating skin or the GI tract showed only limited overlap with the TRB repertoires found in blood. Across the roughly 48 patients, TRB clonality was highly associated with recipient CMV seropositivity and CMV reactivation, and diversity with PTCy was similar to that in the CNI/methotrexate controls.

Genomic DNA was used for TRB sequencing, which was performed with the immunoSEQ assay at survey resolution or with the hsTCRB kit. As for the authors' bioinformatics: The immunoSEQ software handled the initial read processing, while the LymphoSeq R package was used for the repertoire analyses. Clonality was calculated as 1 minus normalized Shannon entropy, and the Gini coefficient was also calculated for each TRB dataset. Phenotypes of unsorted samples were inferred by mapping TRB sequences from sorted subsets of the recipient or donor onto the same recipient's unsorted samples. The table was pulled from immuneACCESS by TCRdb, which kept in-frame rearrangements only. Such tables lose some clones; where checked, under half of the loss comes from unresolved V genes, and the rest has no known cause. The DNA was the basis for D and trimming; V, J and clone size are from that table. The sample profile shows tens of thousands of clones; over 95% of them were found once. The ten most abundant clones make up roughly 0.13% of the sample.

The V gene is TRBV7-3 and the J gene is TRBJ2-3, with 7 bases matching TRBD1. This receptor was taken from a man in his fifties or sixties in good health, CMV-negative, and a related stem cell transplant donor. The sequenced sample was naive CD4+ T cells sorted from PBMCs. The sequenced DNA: TGTGCCAGCAGACGAGGGACAGCTACAGATACGCAGTATTTT. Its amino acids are CASRRGTATDTQYF.